Below, 5 T cell receptor beta chains from the same sample are listed, as sequenced in a study of human CD8 memory T cell subsets. UMI-labeled 5' RACE generated the TCR beta libraries. TCRdb re-called the 5' RACE reads and catalogs CDR3 proteins one per entry, DNA excluded. In total, the table holds about 10,000 distinct CDR3 sequences. The specimen was CD8+ T cells from PBMCs. Receptors originate from a human donor in good health.

Considering frequency, this clonotype is medium-sized. V and J are TRBV5-5 and TRBJ1-4. CDR3 length equals 14 residues. The germline V gene encodes CDR1 SGHKS and CDR2 YYEKEE (reference sequence). This chain's CDR3 is CASSLRRANEKLFF.

The chain uses TRBV30 and TRBJ2-1; TCRdb designates TRBD1, a call that cannot be tested without DNA. Germline V lookup: CDR1 GTSNPN, CDR2 SVGIG (reference sequence). The length of the CDR3 is 14 residues. The CDR3 loop is CAWSGAAGYNEQFF.

V gene TRBV25-1 combines with J gene TRBJ2-7; the TCRdb D gene call, TRBD2, has no DNA to confirm it. Germline-derived CDR1 and CDR2 are MGHDK and SYGVNS. There are 13 residues in the CDR3. The chain's CDR3 is CATGLRAGYEQYF.

The rearrangement uses TRBV4-3 and TRBJ2-1; the TRBD2 assignment by TCRdb is unverifiable without DNA. Germline V gene sequence: CDR1 LGHNA, CDR2 YSLEER. The CDR3 consists of 18 residues. This chain's CDR3 is CASSQGAGGQGVYNEQFF.

This rearrangement joins TRBV6-5 to TRBJ2-1; TCRdb's D call, TRBD2, is unchecked because there is no DNA. The CDR3 length is 15 residues. Germline CDR1 and CDR2: MNHEY and SVGAGI. The CDR3 region is CASSRLDGSYNEQFF.